This T cell receptor beta chain was captured in a study of T cell repertoires in cytomegalovirus infection (dated by TCRdb to about 2019). Regarding the research as a whole: Donor HLA type was relevant to the analysis, as public TCR beta signatures indicated carriage of CMV infection together with the matching HLA type.

The study at large found these results: Carriers of CMV infection plus the relevant HLA type were discriminated by the cumulative frequency of public TCR beta family members in the study cohort and in an independent roughly 340-donor cohort. The ex vivo response was dominated by HLA-C-restricted CMV-specific TCR beta clonotypes, which also provided the single most frequent clonotype in two of eight donors.

V trim: 1 base; J trim: 3 bases; unmatched bases: 6. CDR3 length: 15 amino acids, cysteine to phenylalanine. Kept here is only the CDR3 DNA, which spans 45 bases and is read in frame from base 1. CDR1 and CDR2, looked up from the germline V gene, are SGHVS and FNYEAQ. The sequencer was an Illumina HiSeq 1500. Using fastp at Q25 and MiXCR, TCRdb reprocessed the public reads and kept productive beta chains. Rows are combined by CDR3 protein, so each entry shows the most common genes and DNA. This sample gives roughly 7,600 distinct CDR3 sequences in total; about 53% of them show up just once. The ten biggest clones cover less than 85% of the sample. About this clonotype: It has no known antigen specificity. Base qualities are not provided; no much larger clone lies one nucleotide away.

The rearrangement joined TRBV7-6 to TRBJ2-7; 7 nucleotides in the junction match TRBD1. This TCR was sampled from a human donor in good health (CMV status not recorded). Some clones in this sample may be carry-over from other donors' samples. Sequenced material: PBMCs, sequenced either directly or after in vitro stimulation (not recorded which). The bases are TGTGCCAGCAGCTTAGGTCGGGACAGATTCTACGAGCAGTACTTC. The translation is CASSLGRDRFYEQYF.